A selection of T cell receptor beta chains follows, all from one sample in a study of blood T cell repertoires in COVID-19. Assay used: immunoSEQ multiplex PCR; TCRdb lists only in-frame clones, some missing. The data hold some 200,000 clones, with around 90% observed a single time. The sample taken for sequencing was peripheral blood. The origin of the receptors is a middle-aged man with acute or convalescent COVID-19. The CDR3 runs from the conserved cysteine through the conserved F or W. A D gene is named only where the DNA matches it firmly. The size entry is marked missing in some rows and otherwise reads once, few, many or a size class.

J gene: TRBJ2-7; clone size: NA; V gene: TRBV28; D gene: TRBD2; CDR3 DNA: TGTGCCAGCAGTTTATCTTGGACTAGCGGCTCCTACGAGCAGTACTTC; CDR3 protein: CASSLSWTSGSYEQYF
J gene: TRBJ1-4; clone size: once; V gene: TRBV10-3; D gene: TRBD1; CDR3 DNA: TGTGCCATCAGTAGGACAGGGGGCTCGGGAGAAAAACTGTTTTTT; CDR3 protein: CAISRTGGSGEKLFF
J gene: TRBJ1-2; clone size: NA; V gene: TRBV29-1; D gene: NA; CDR3 DNA: TGCAGCGTTGTTGACGGGGATGGCTACACCTTC; CDR3 protein: CSVVDGDGYTF
J gene: TRBJ2-1; clone size: NA; V gene: TRBV5-1; D gene: NA; CDR3 DNA: TGCGCCAGCAGCTTGGTTTCCTCTGGCGGATCCAATGAGCAGTTCTTC; CDR3 protein: CASSLVSSGGSNEQFF
J gene: TRBJ1-1; clone size: NA; V gene: TRBV9; D gene: NA; CDR3 DNA: TGTGCCAGCAGCGGGCGAGGGGGCACTGAAGCTTTCTTT; CDR3 protein: CASSGRGGTEAFF
J gene: TRBJ2-5; clone size: NA; V gene: TRBV27; D gene: NA; CDR3 DNA: TGTGCCAGCAGCCAACGGACGGACATGCCCCAGTACTTC; CDR3 protein: CASSQRTDMPQYF
J gene: TRBJ1-2; clone size: NA; V gene: TRBV6-6; D gene: NA; CDR3 DNA: TGTGCCAGCAGAGTGACAGTTAACTATGGCTACACCTTC; CDR3 protein: CASRVTVNYGYTF
J gene: TRBJ2-3; clone size: NA; V gene: TRBV2; D gene: NA; CDR3 DNA: TGTGCCAGCAGTGAAAGGTGGTCTGGAGGGGCAACTAGCACAGATACGCAGTATTTT; CDR3 protein: CASSERWSGGATSTDTQYF
J gene: TRBJ2-1; clone size: NA; V gene: TRBV3-1/TRBV3-2; D gene: NA; CDR3 DNA: TGTGCCAGCAGCCGGGGGGGGCGAGGCAATGAGCAGTTCTTC; CDR3 protein: CASSRGGRGNEQFF
J gene: TRBJ2-4; clone size: once; V gene: TRBV5-6; D gene: TRBD2; CDR3 DNA: TGTGCCAGCAGCTTTTCTAGCGGGAGTAATAAGTACTTC; CDR3 protein: CASSFSSGSNKYF
J gene: TRBJ1-3; clone size: NA; V gene: TRBV30; D gene: NA; CDR3 DNA: TGTGCCTGGGGCTTAAACACCATATATTTT; CDR3 protein: CAWGLNTIYF
J gene: TRBJ1-5; clone size: few; V gene: TRBV18; D gene: NA; CDR3 DNA: TGTGCCAGCTCACCCGGCGGGGGGAATCAGCCCCAGCATTTT; CDR3 protein: CASSPGGGNQPQHF
J gene: TRBJ2-2; clone size: NA; V gene: TRBV6-5; D gene: TRBD1; CDR3 DNA: TGTGCCAGCAGTTATAGCAGGGGGCTAGCCGGGGAGCTGTTTTTT; CDR3 protein: CASSYSRGLAGELFF
J gene: TRBJ1-2; clone size: NA; V gene: TRBV29-1; D gene: NA; CDR3 DNA: TGCAGCGTTAACCGGGGTGTAACGGGCTACACCTTC; CDR3 protein: CSVNRGVTGYTF
J gene: TRBJ2-1; clone size: once; V gene: TRBV2; D gene: NA; CDR3 DNA: TGTGCCAGCACCTATACAGGTTACAATGAGCAGTTCTTC; CDR3 protein: CASTYTGYNEQFF
J gene: TRBJ2-3; clone size: NA; V gene: TRBV5-4; D gene: TRBD2; CDR3 DNA: TGTGCCAGCACCCCTCCCGGGGGGAGCAGCACAGATACGCAGTATTTT; CDR3 protein: CASTPPGGSSTDTQYF
J gene: TRBJ2-5; clone size: NA; V gene: TRBV5-1; D gene: TRBD2; CDR3 DNA: TGCGCCAGCAGCCGGGGGGTAGCGGAGACCCAGTACTTC; CDR3 protein: CASSRGVAETQYF
J gene: TRBJ1-1; clone size: NA; V gene: TRBV29-1; D gene: NA; CDR3 DNA: TGCAGCGCCCAACACCAGAACACTGAAGCTTTCTTT; CDR3 protein: CSAQHQNTEAFF
J gene: TRBJ2-1; clone size: NA; V gene: TRBV15; D gene: TRBD2; CDR3 DNA: TGTGCCACCAGCAGGGAACTAGCGGGAGGGCCCAATGAGCAGTTCTTC; CDR3 protein: CATSRELAGGPNEQFF
J gene: TRBJ2-4; clone size: NA; V gene: TRBV7-9; D gene: TRBD1; CDR3 DNA: TGTGCCAGCAGTCCGCGACAGGGCGGAACCATTCAGTACTTC; CDR3 protein: CASSPRQGGTIQYF
J gene: TRBJ1-6; clone size: NA; V gene: TRBV6-4; D gene: NA; CDR3 DNA: TGTGCCAGCACTGACGGAAGGGCAGGAGGGACGAATTCACCCCTCCACTTT; CDR3 protein: CASTDGRAGGTNSPLHF
J gene: TRBJ2-4; clone size: NA; V gene: TRBV27; D gene: NA; CDR3 DNA: TGTGCCAGCAGTTTAAAGGCCGGGATAAACATTCAGTACTTC; CDR3 protein: CASSLKAGINIQYF
J gene: TRBJ2-1; clone size: NA; V gene: TRBV6-5; D gene: NA; CDR3 DNA: TGTGCCAGCACCCGTGGGGGGTGGTACAATGAGCAGTTCTTC; CDR3 protein: CASTRGGWYNEQFF
J gene: TRBJ2-3; clone size: NA; V gene: TRBV2; D gene: TRBD2; CDR3 DNA: TGTGCCAGCAGTCCCGGGACTAGTATCACAGATACGCAGTATTTT; CDR3 protein: CASSPGTSITDTQYF
J gene: TRBJ1-1; clone size: NA; V gene: TRBV11-1; D gene: TRBD1; CDR3 DNA: TGTGCCAGCAGCTTAAACCAGGACAGGGGGCTTACTGAAGCTTTCTTT; CDR3 protein: CASSLNQDRGLTEAFF
J gene: TRBJ2-2; clone size: NA; V gene: TRBV19; D gene: NA; CDR3 DNA: TGTGCCAGTAGTATGTGGCAGGCGAACACCGGGGAGCTGTTTTTT; CDR3 protein: CASSMWQANTGELFF
J gene: TRBJ1-5; clone size: few; V gene: TRBV6-5; D gene: NA; CDR3 DNA: TGTGCCAGCAGTATTAACAGGGAACAGCCCCAGCATTTT; CDR3 protein: CASSINREQPQHF
J gene: TRBJ1-1; clone size: NA; V gene: TRBV7-3; D gene: NA; CDR3 DNA: TGTGCCAGCAGCTTAGGTCCCCGAGGAAACACTGAAGCTTTCTTT; CDR3 protein: CASSLGPRGNTEAFF
J gene: TRBJ1-6; clone size: once; V gene: TRBV19; D gene: NA; CDR3 DNA: TGTGCCAGTAGTATTCGCAGTGATAATTCACCCCTCCACTTT; CDR3 protein: CASSIRSDNSPLHF
J gene: TRBJ1-2; clone size: once; V gene: TRBV10-3; D gene: TRBD1; CDR3 DNA: TGTGCCATCAGCGACCGGGACAGGGGATCGTACGGCTACACCTTC; CDR3 protein: CAISDRDRGSYGYTF
J gene: TRBJ2-2; clone size: NA; V gene: TRBV7-2; D gene: NA; CDR3 DNA: TGTGCCAGCAGCTTGGCGGGATCTTACACCGGGGAGCTGTTTTTT; CDR3 protein: CASSLAGSYTGELFF
J gene: TRBJ1-2; clone size: NA; V gene: TRBV19; D gene: NA; CDR3 DNA: TGTGCCAGTACCGGGAGGGGGTATGGCTACACCTTC; CDR3 protein: CASTGRGYGYTF
J gene: TRBJ2-7; clone size: once; V gene: TRBV30; D gene: TRBD1; CDR3 DNA: TGTGCCTGGAGTGTCACCCACCGACTCGGACAGGGAAGGCCCTACGAGCAGTACTTC; CDR3 protein: CAWSVTHRLGQGRPYEQYF
J gene: TRBJ2-1; clone size: NA; V gene: TRBV28; D gene: NA; CDR3 DNA: TGTGCCAGCAGTTTTTTTGGGGGAGGTTCCTACAATGAGCAGTTCTTC; CDR3 protein: CASSFFGGGSYNEQFF
J gene: TRBJ2-5; clone size: NA; V gene: TRBV18; D gene: TRBD1; CDR3 DNA: TGTGCCAGCTCACAGGGGACAGGGGGCACGAACCAAGAGACCCAGTACTTC; CDR3 protein: CASSQGTGGTNQETQYF
J gene: TRBJ2-7; clone size: NA; V gene: TRBV5-1; D gene: NA; CDR3 DNA: TGCGCCAGCAGCTTGGTTCTAGGCCCTTACGAGCAGTACTTC; CDR3 protein: CASSLVLGPYEQYF
J gene: TRBJ1-4; clone size: NA; V gene: TRBV7-9; D gene: NA; CDR3 DNA: TGTGCCAGCAGCTTAAGCGGGACACGCGCCGAAAAACTGTTTTTT; CDR3 protein: CASSLSGTRAEKLFF
J gene: TRBJ2-3; clone size: once; V gene: TRBV5-4; D gene: TRBD2; CDR3 DNA: TGTGCCAGCAGCACCGGACTAGCGGGGGGGCTGTCTCGATCCACAGATACGCAGTATTTT; CDR3 protein: CASSTGLAGGLSRSTDTQYF
J gene: TRBJ2-5; clone size: NA; V gene: TRBV6-2/TRBV6-3; D gene: TRBD2; CDR3 DNA: TGTGCCAGCAGTTACGGGGGCGGGGGGCAAGAGACCCAGTACTTC; CDR3 protein: CASSYGGGGQETQYF
J gene: TRBJ1-5; clone size: once; V gene: TRBV4-1; D gene: TRBD1; CDR3 DNA: TGCGCCAGCAGCCTACACCAGGGACAGGGCCTCCAAAGGCCCCAGCATTTT; CDR3 protein: CASSLHQGQGLQRPQHF
J gene: TRBJ1-1; clone size: NA; V gene: TRBV18; D gene: TRBD1; CDR3 DNA: TGTGCCAGCGCCGGACCCTCTCTACAGGGGCAAAACACTGAAGCTTTCTTT; CDR3 protein: CASAGPSLQGQNTEAFF
J gene: TRBJ1-4; clone size: NA; V gene: TRBV5-1; D gene: NA; CDR3 DNA: TGCGCCAGCAGCGAAGGGAGTAATGAAAAACTGTTTTTT; CDR3 protein: CASSEGSNEKLFF
J gene: TRBJ1-5; clone size: NA; V gene: TRBV19; D gene: NA; CDR3 DNA: TGTGCCAGTAGCCAACTCGGACAGAGGAATCAGCCCCAGCATTTT; CDR3 protein: CASSQLGQRNQPQHF
J gene: TRBJ1-2; clone size: NA; V gene: TRBV29-1; D gene: NA; CDR3 DNA: TGCAGCGTCGGACCGGGACAAAGGGGGTATGGCTACACCTTC; CDR3 protein: CSVGPGQRGYGYTF
J gene: TRBJ1-3; clone size: NA; V gene: TRBV4-3; D gene: TRBD1; CDR3 DNA: TGCGCCAGCAGCCAAGATTTGGACAGGTACTCTGGAAACACCATATATTTT; CDR3 protein: CASSQDLDRYSGNTIYF
J gene: TRBJ1-3; clone size: NA; V gene: TRBV7-2; D gene: NA; CDR3 DNA: TGTGCCAGCAGCTTTCCAGGGAGGACTGGAAACACCATATATTTT; CDR3 protein: CASSFPGRTGNTIYF
J gene: TRBJ2-1; clone size: NA; V gene: TRBV7-9; D gene: TRBD2; CDR3 DNA: TGTGCCAGCAGCTTAGCTAGCGGGACCTACAATGAGCAGTTCTTC; CDR3 protein: CASSLASGTYNEQFF
J gene: TRBJ2-7; clone size: NA; V gene: TRBV20-1; D gene: TRBD2; CDR3 DNA: TGCAGGTGTACTAGCGGGCACGAGCAGTACTTC; CDR3 protein: CRCTSGHEQYF